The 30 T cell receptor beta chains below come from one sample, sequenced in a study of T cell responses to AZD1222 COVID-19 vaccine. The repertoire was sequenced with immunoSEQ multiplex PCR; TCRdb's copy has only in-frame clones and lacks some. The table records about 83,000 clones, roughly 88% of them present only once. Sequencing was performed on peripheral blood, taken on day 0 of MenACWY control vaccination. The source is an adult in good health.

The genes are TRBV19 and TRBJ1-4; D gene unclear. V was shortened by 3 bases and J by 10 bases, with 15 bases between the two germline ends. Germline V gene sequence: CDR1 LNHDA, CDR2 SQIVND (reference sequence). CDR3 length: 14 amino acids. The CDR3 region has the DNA TGTGCCAGTAGTATCATCCAGGCGGAAGGAAAACTGTTTTTT. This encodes CASSIIQAEGKLFF.

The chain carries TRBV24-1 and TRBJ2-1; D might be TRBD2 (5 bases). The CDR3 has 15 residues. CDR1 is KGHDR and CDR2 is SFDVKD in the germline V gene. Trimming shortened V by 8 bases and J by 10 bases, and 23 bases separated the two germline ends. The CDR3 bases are TGTGCCACCAAAAGTCCTACGGTTGAGGGAGAAGAGCAGTTCTTC. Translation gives CATKSPTVEGEEQFF.

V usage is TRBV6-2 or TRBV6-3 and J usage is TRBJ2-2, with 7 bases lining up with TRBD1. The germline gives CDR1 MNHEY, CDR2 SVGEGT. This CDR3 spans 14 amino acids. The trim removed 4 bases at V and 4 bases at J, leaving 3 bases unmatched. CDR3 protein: CASSFTGVTGELFF. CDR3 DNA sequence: TGTGCCAGCAGTTTCACAGGGGTCACCGGGGAGCTGTTTTTT.

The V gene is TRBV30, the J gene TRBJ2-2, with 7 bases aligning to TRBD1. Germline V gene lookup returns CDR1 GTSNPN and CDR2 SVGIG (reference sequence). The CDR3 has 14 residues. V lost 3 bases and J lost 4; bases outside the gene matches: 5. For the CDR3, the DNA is TGTGCCTGGAGGGACAGGACTTTCACCGGGGAGCTGTTTTTT. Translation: CAWRDRTFTGELFF.

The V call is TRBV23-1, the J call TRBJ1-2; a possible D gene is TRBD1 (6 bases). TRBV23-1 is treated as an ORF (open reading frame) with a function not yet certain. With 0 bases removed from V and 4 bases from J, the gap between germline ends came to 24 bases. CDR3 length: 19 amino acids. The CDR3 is CASSQSRWGVRGRTYGYTF. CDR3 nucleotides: TGCGCCAGCAGTCAATCAAGATGGGGGGTTCGGGGGCGGACCTATGGCTACACCTTC.

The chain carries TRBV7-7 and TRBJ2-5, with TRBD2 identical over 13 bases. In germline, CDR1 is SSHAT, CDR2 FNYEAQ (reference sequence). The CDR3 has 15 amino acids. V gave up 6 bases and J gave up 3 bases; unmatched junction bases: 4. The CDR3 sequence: CASRRLAGGKETQYF. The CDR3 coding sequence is TGTGCCAGCAGGCGACTAGCGGGAGGTAAAGAGACCCAGTACTTC.

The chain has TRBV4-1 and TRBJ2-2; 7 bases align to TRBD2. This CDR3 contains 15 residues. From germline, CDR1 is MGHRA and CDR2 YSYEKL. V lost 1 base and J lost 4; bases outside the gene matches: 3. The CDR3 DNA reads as TGCGCCAGCAGCCAAGTCGGGGGGTTCACCGGGGAGCTGTTTTTT. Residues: CASSQVGGFTGELFF.

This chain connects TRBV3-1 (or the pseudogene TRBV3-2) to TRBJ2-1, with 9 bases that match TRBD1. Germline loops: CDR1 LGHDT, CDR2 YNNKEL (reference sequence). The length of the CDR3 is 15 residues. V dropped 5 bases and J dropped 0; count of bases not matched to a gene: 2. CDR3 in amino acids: CASSEDRGSYNEQFF. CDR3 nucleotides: TGTGCCAGCAGCGAGGACAGGGGCTCCTACAATGAGCAGTTCTTC.

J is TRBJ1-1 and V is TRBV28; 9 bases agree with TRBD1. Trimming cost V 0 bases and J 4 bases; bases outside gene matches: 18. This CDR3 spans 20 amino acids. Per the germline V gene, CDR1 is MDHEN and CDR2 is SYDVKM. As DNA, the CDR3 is TGTGCCAGCAGTTTATGGTACTTACCCGGGACAGGGAGGCCTCGCACTGAAGCTTTCTTT. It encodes CASSLWYLPGTGRPRTEAFF.

CDR3 DNA: TGTGCCAGCAGTTACCCGACGTATAGGGGGAATGAGCAGTTCTTC. It encodes CASSYPTYRGNEQFF. The V call is TRBV6-5, the J call TRBJ2-1; a weak D match, TRBD1 (6 bases). Germline values: CDR1 MNHEY, CDR2 SVGAGI. The CDR3 totals 15 residues. Trimming stripped 2 bases from V and 7 bases from J, with 15 bases between.

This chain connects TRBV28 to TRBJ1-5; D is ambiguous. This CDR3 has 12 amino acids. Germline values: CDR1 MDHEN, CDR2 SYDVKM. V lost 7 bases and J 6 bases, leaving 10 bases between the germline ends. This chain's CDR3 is CASTLSLQPQHF. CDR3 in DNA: TGTGCCAGCACCCTAAGTCTTCAGCCCCAGCATTTT.

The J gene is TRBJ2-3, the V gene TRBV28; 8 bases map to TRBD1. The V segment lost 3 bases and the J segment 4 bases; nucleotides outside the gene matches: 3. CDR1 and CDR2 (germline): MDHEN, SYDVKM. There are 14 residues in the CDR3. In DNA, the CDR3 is TGTGCCAGCAGTTTCCTACAGGGGGCAGATACGCAGTATTTT. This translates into CASSFLQGADTQYF.

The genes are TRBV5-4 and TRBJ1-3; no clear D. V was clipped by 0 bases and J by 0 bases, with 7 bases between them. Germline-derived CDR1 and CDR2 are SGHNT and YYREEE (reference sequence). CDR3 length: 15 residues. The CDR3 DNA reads TGTGCCAGCAGCTTGGAACACGGCTCTGGAAACACCATATATTTT. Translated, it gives CASSLEHGSGNTIYF. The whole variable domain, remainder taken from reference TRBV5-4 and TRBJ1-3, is ETGVTQSPTHLIKTRGQQVTLRCSSQSGHNTVSWYQQALGQGPQFIFQYYREEENGRGNFPPRFSGLQFPNYSSELNVNALELDDSALYLCASSLEHGSGNTIYFGEGSWLTVV.

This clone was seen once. The CDR3: CASSPQGTGQPQHF. The CDR3 nucleotides read TGTGCCAGCAGTCCCCAGGGAACGGGGCAGCCCCAGCATTTT. The chain is built from TRBV28 and TRBJ1-5; D may be TRBD1 (5 bases). V lost 5 bases and J lost 7, with 15 bases in between. Germline values: CDR1 MDHEN, CDR2 SYDVKM. CDR3 size: 14 residues.

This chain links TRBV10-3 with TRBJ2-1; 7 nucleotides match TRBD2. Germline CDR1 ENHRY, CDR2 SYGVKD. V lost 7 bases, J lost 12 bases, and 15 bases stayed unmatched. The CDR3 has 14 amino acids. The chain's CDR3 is CAIKAGRWSGGQFF. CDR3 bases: TGTGCCATCAAAGCGGGACGGTGGTCCGGCGGGCAGTTCTTC.

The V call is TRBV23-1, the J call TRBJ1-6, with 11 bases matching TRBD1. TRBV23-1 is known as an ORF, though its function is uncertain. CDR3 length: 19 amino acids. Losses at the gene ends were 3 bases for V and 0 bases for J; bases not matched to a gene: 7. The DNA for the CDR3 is TGCGCCAGCAGTCACCAAGCCGGGACAGGGGGCTCCTATAATTCACCCCTCCACTTT. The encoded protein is CASSHQAGTGGSYNSPLHF.

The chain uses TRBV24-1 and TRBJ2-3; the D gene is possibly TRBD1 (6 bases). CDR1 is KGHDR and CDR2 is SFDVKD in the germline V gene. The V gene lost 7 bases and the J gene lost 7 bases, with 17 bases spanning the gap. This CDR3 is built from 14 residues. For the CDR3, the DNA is TGTGCCACCAGACCCACAGGGCTTGTAAATACGCAGTATTTT. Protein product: CATRPTGLVNTQYF.

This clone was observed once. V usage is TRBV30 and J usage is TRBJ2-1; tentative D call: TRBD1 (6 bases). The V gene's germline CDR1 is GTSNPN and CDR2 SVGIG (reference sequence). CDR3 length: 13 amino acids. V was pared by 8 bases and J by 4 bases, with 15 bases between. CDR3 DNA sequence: TGTGCCGTTGCCAACGGACAGTACAATGAGCAGTTCTTC. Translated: CAVANGQYNEQFF.

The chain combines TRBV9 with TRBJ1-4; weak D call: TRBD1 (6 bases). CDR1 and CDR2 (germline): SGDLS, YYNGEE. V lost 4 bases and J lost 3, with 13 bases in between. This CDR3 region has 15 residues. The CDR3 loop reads CASSPPDSANEKLFF. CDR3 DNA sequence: TGTGCCAGCAGCCCGCCGGACAGCGCTAATGAAAAACTGTTTTTT.

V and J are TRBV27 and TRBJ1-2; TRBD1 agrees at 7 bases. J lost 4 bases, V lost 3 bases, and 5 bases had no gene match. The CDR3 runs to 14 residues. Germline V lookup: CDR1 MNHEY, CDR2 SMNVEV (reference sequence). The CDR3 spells CASSFRGRGYGYTF. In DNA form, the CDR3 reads TGTGCCAGCAGTTTTAGGGGGCGCGGCTATGGCTACACCTTC.

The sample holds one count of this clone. The CDR3 region has the DNA TGTGCCAGTAGGTCACAGGGGGTTAGCACTGAAGCTTTCTTT. Protein product: CASRSQGVSTEAFF. The chain combines TRBV19 with TRBJ1-1; 8 nucleotides agree with TRBD1. This CDR3 is built from 14 residues. The J segment lost 4 bases and the V segment lost 6 bases, leaving 7 bases of the junction unmatched. The germline V gene encodes CDR1 LNHDA and CDR2 SQIVND (reference sequence).

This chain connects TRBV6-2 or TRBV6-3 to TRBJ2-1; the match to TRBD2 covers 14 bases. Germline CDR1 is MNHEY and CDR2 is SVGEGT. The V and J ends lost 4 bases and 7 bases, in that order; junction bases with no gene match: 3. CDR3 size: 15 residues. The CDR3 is CASSLRTSGGNEQFF. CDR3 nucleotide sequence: TGTGCCAGCAGTTTAAGGACTAGCGGGGGGAATGAGCAGTTCTTC.

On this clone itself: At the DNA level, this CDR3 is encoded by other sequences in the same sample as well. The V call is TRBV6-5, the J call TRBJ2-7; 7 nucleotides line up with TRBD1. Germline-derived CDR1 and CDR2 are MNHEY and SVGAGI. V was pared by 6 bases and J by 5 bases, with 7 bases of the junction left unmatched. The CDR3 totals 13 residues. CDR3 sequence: CASRPGQVHEQYF. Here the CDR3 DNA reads TGTGCCAGCAGACCCGGACAGGTACACGAGCAGTACTTC.

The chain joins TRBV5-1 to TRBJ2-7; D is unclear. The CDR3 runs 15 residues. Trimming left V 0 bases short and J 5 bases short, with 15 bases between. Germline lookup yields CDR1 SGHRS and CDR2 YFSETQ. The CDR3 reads CASSLGLTFADEQYF. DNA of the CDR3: TGCGCCAGCAGCTTGGGGCTCACGTTTGCCGACGAGCAGTACTTC. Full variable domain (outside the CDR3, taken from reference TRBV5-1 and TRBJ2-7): KAGVTQTPRYLIKTRGQQVTLSCSPISGHRSVSWYQQTPGQGLQFLFEYFSETQRNKGNFPGRFSGRQFSNSRSEMNVSTLELGDSALYLCASSLGLTFADEQYFGPGTRLTVT.

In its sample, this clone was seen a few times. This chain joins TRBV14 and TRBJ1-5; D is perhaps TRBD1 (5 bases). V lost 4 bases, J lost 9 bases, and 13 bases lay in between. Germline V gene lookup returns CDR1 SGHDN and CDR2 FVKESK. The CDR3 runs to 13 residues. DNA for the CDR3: TGTGCCAGCAGCCTGGGGACTGCTAGGCCCCAGCATTTT. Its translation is CASSLGTARPQHF.

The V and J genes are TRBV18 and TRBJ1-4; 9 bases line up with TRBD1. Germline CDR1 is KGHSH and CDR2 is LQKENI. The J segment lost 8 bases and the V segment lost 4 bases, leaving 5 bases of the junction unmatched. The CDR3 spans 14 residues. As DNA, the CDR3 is TGTGCCAGCTCACGGGGACAGGGCACCGAAAAACTGTTTTTT. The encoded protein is CASSRGQGTEKLFF.

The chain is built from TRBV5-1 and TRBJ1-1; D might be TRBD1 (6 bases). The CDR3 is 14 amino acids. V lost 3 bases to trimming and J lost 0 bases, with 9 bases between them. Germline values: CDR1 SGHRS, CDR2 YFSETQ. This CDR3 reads CASSSGTLNTEAFF. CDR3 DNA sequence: TGCGCCAGCAGCTCCGGGACATTGAACACTGAAGCTTTCTTT.

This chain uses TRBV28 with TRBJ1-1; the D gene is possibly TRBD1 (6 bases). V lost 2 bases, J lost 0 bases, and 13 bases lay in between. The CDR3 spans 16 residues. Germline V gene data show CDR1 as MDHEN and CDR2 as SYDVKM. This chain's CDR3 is CASSLRGGSMNTEAFF. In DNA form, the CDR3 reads TGTGCCAGCAGTTTAAGAGGGGGAAGCATGAACACTGAAGCTTTCTTT.

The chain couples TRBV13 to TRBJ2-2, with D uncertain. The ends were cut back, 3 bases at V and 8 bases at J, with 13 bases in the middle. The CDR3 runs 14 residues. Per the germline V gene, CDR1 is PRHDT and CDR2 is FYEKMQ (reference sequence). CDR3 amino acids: CASSFPVNKGELFF. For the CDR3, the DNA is TGTGCCAGCAGCTTTCCCGTCAACAAGGGGGAGCTGTTTTTT.

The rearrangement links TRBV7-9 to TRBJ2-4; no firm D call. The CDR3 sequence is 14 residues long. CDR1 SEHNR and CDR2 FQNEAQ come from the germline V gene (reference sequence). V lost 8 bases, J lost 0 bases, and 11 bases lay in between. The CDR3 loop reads CASASELAKNIQYF. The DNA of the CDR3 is TGTGCCAGCGCCTCGGAGTTAGCCAAAAACATTCAGTACTTC.